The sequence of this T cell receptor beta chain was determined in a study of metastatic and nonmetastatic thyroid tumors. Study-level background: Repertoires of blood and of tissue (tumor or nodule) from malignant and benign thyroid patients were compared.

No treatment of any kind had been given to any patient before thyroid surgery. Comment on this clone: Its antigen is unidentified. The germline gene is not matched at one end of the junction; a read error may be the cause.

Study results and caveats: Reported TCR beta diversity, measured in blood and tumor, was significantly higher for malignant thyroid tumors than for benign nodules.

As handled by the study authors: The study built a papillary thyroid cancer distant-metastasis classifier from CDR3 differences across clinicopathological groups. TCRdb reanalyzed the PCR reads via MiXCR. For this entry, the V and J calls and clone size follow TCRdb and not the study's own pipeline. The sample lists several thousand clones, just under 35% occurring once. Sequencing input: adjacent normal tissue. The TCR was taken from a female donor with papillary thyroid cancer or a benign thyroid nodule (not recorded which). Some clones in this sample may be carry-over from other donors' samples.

The CDR3 loop reads CASTETAGRADTHYF. CDR3 DNA sequence: TGTGCCAGTACCGAGACGGCGGGAAGAGCAGATACGCATTATTTT. This chain uses TRBV19 with TRBJ2-3; D may be TRBD2 (6 bases). The length of the CDR3 is 15 residues. Germline-derived CDR1 and CDR2 are LNHDA and SQIVND (reference sequence).